Listed here are 20 T cell receptor beta chains from one sample, sequenced in a study of cytomegalovirus exposure and HLA in healthy donors (dated by TCRdb to 2017 to 2019). The library was generated by the immunoSEQ multiplex PCR assay. A mixture of 60 forward primers for TCR Vbeta segments and 13 reverse primers for TCR Jbeta segments was used in the multiplex PCR. TCRdb's version of the immuneACCESS table is confined to in-frame rearrangements and falls short of the full clone set. An unresolved V gene accounts for under half of the shortfall where checked; the remainder is of unknown origin. This sample gives some 210,000 clones in total; around four fifths of them show up just once. The ten largest clones represent approximately 10% of the sample. The source material was PBMCs. Every receptor here comes from a woman aged 45-60 years in good health and CMV-seropositive.

CDR3 DNA: TGTGCCAGCAGCTCCCCTGGGACATTCGGGGAGACCCAGTACTTC. This codes for CASSSPGTFGETQYF. This chain links TRBV5-5 with TRBJ2-5; a possible D gene is TRBD1 (6 bases). Trimming removed 3 bases from V and 5 bases from J, with 17 bases in between. The germline V gene encodes CDR1 SGHKS and CDR2 YYEKEE (reference sequence). The CDR3 length is 15 residues.

The V and J genes are TRBV2 and TRBJ1-4; 12 nucleotides match TRBD1. The CDR3 contains 19 residues. V gave up 6 bases and J gave up 0 bases; unmatched junction bases: 11. Germline CDR1 SNHLY, CDR2 FYNNEI. In DNA, the CDR3 is TGTGCCAGCAGCGTCCCCCGGGACAGGGGGCCTGCAACTAATGAAAAACTGTTTTTT. Its protein product is CASSVPRDRGPATNEKLFF.

The chain combines TRBV30 with TRBJ1-5, with D unresolved. Trimming stripped 2 bases from V and 3 bases from J, with 14 bases between. CDR1 GTSNPN and CDR2 SVGIG come from the germline V gene (reference sequence). CDR3 size: 15 residues. CDR3 sequence (DNA): TGTGCCTGGAGTCCATGGCCCGGGTACAATCAGCCCCAGCATTTT. It is translated as CAWSPWPGYNQPQHF. Combining the CDR3 with reference TRBV30 and TRBJ1-5 gives the whole variable domain SQTIHQWPATLVQPVGSPLSLECTVEGTSNPNLYWYRQAAGRGLQLLFYSVGIGQISSEVPQNLSASRPQDRQFILSSKKLLLSDSGFYLCAWSPWPGYNQPQHFGDGTRLSIL.

CDR3 region: CAGALVSGNTIYF. The CDR3 bases are TGTGCGGGGGCCCTAGTTTCTGGAAACACCATATATTTT. V is TRBV6-4 and J is TRBJ1-3, with D possibly TRBD1 on 6 matching bases. This CDR3 contains 13 residues. Germline V gene lookup returns CDR1 MRHNA and CDR2 SNTAGT.

The chain couples TRBV6-1 to TRBJ2-3, with a weak D call TRBD2 (6 bases). CDR1 and CDR2 from the germline V gene are MNHNS and SASEGT. Trimming stripped 4 bases from V and 6 bases from J, with 20 bases between. CDR3 length: 16 amino acids. The CDR3 DNA follows: TGTGCCAGCAGTGTGACCCGGGGATACGCGGGGGATACGCAGTATTTT. Its translation: CASSVTRGYAGDTQYF.

The V and J genes are TRBV5-5 and TRBJ1-2, with D unresolved. This CDR3 comprises 13 residues. V lost 0 bases and J lost 8, with 11 bases in between. Germline CDR1 reads SGHKS; CDR2 reads YYEKEE (reference sequence). The DNA for the CDR3 is TGTGCCAGCAGCTTGGATTATGCGGGGGGCTACACCTTC. It codes for CASSLDYAGGYTF.

The chain uses TRBV7-8 and TRBJ2-7; TRBD1 matches at 10 bases. CDR3 length: 15 amino acids. In germline, CDR1 is SGHVS, CDR2 FQNEAQ. Losses at the gene ends were 5 bases for V and 1 base for J; bases not matched to a gene: 5. As DNA, the CDR3 is TGTGCCAGCAGCCACCGGGACAGGGGTTCCTACGAGCAGTACTTC. Its translation is CASSHRDRGSYEQYF.

The chain has TRBV4-2 and TRBJ1-2; no clear D. Deletions cut 4 bases from V and 0 bases from J, with 18 bases between. Germline V gives CDR1 LGHNA, CDR2 YNFKEQ. The CDR3 sequence is 17 residues long. Here the CDR3 reads CASSPRTGLAANYGYTF. For the CDR3, the DNA is TGTGCCAGCAGCCCCCGAACTGGGCTAGCCGCTAACTATGGCTACACCTTC.

CDR3 bases: TGCGCCAGCAGCCAAGAGTGGAGACGCGCTAATGAAAAACTGTTTTTT. Its translation: CASSQEWRRANEKLFF. The J gene is TRBJ1-4, the V gene TRBV4-1, with unresolved D. Germline CDR1 reads MGHRA; CDR2 reads YSYEKL. Trimming left V 0 bases short and J 3 bases short, with 11 bases between. The CDR3 consists of 16 residues.

Only a few counts were recorded for this clone. The V gene is TRBV7-3, the J gene TRBJ1-1; TRBD1 is a possible D gene (6 bases). The V and J ends lost 4 bases and 0 bases respectively, with 9 bases between them. The CDR3 extends over 14 amino acids. The germline gives CDR1 SGHTA, CDR2 FQGTGA. The CDR3 nucleotides read TGTGCCAGCAGCTCCGGACAGATGAACACTGAAGCTTTCTTT. This codes for CASSSGQMNTEAFF.

This chain links TRBV5-1 with TRBJ2-7; 9 bases map to TRBD2. The length of the CDR3 is 17 residues. In germline, CDR1 is SGHRS, CDR2 YFSETQ. Unmatched junction bases numbered 11, after V lost 4 bases and J lost 0 bases. In DNA form, the CDR3 reads TGCGCCAGCAGCCTATACTGGACTAGCGACATCTCCTACGAGCAGTACTTC. Protein: CASSLYWTSDISYEQYF.

This chain joins TRBV27 and TRBJ2-7; D is undetermined. CDR1 is MNHEY and CDR2 is SMNVEV in the germline V gene (reference sequence). Trimming pared 4 bases from V and 4 bases from J, leaving 5 bases between. This CDR3 is 11 amino acids long. The CDR3 DNA is TGTGCCAGCAGTTCTAATTACGAGCAGTACTTC. Translating it yields CASSSNYEQYF.

V gene TRBV25-1 combines with J gene TRBJ1-1; D gene uncertain. V shed 2 bases and J shed 3 bases, with 10 bases lying between them. CDR3 size: 14 residues. Germline CDR1 MGHDK, CDR2 SYGVNS. The CDR3 sequence: CASSEGLEDTEAFF. For the CDR3, the DNA is TGTGCCAGCAGTGAAGGCTTGGAGGACACTGAAGCTTTCTTT.

The V and J genes are TRBV5-1 and TRBJ2-5; D uncertain. The J call may be wrong; the DNA end is better matched by TRBJ2-7. CDR1 is SGHRS, CDR2 YFSETQ, per germline. The CDR3 length is 15 residues. The CDR3 coding sequence is TGCGCCAGCAGCTTGGTCCCAGTTCTCCTTAGCGAGCAGTACTTC. Protein product: CASSLVPVLLSEQYF.

This sequence joins TRBV27 and TRBJ1-2; D perhaps matches TRBD1 (6 bases). The germline CDR1 and CDR2 sequences are MNHEY and SMNVEV (reference sequence). V gave up 3 bases and J gave up 6 bases, with 14 bases separating them. This CDR3 has 14 residues. In DNA, the CDR3 is TGTGCCAGCAGTTTTATCAGGGGCCCGGATGGCTACACCTTC. It encodes CASSFIRGPDGYTF.

V is TRBV5-6 and J is TRBJ1-4; no reliable D call. The V gene's germline CDR1 is SGHDT and CDR2 YYEEEE. The CDR3 covers 14 residues. Trimming stripped 2 bases from V and 8 bases from J, with 13 bases between. The CDR3 sequence: CASSFVAGSEKLFF. CDR3 in DNA: TGTGCCAGCAGCTTCGTTGCTGGTAGCGAAAAACTGTTTTTT.

The gene calls are TRBV5-1 and TRBJ2-7, with 7 bases aligning to TRBD1. In germline, CDR1 is SGHRS, CDR2 YFSETQ. CDR3 length: 15 amino acids. The J segment lost 2 bases and the V segment lost 0 bases, leaving 5 bases of the junction unmatched. Here the CDR3 DNA reads TGCGCCAGCAGCTTGGAGCCGGGACAGACCTACGAGCAGTACTTC. Translating it yields CASSLEPGQTYEQYF.

This clone was observed a handful of times. This chain uses TRBV30 with TRBJ2-7; D is unclear. Per germline, CDR1 GTSNPN and CDR2 SVGIG (reference sequence). This CDR3 has 12 amino acids. Trimming took off 5 bases at V and 6 bases at J, with 14 bases between the two ends. CDR3 sequence: CAWAYPYSEQYF. DNA for the CDR3: TGTGCCTGGGCCTACCCCTATTCCGAGCAGTACTTC.

This clone was detected once. The V gene is TRBV19, the J gene TRBJ2-7; possibly TRBD1 for D (5 bases). Trimming removed 0 bases at V and 4 bases at J, with 7 bases between. The CDR3 sequence is 13 residues long. Germline V gives CDR1 LNHDA, CDR2 SQIVND (reference sequence). CDR3 nucleotide sequence: TGTGCCAGTAGTATAGACAGGGCTTACGAGCAGTACTTC. Protein product: CASSIDRAYEQYF.

The chain links TRBV9 to TRBJ1-2; perhaps TRBD1 as D (6 bases). CDR1 is SGDLS and CDR2 is YYNGEE in the germline V gene. V was pared by 3 bases and J by 4 bases, with 16 bases between. The CDR3 has 15 residues. Here the CDR3 reads CASSAVPDSLYGYTF. CDR3 coding DNA: TGTGCCAGCAGCGCCGTACCGGACAGCCTCTATGGCTACACCTTC.